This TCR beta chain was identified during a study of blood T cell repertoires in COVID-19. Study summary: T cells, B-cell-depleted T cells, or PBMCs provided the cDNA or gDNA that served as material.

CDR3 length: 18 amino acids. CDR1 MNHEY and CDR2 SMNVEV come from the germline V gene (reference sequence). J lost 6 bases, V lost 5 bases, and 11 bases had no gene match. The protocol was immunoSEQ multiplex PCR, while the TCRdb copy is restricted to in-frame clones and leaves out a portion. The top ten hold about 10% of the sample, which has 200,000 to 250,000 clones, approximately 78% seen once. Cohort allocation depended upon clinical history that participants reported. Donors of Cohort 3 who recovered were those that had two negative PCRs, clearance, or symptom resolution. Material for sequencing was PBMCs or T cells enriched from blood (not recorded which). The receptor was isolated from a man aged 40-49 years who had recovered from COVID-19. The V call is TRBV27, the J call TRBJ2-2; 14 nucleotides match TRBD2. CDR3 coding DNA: TGTGCCAGCAGTATCCGGACTAGCGGGGGGCGAGGGGCCGGGGAGCTGTTTTTT. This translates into CASSIRTSGGRGAGELFF.